This T cell receptor beta chain was retrieved from a study of blood T cell repertoires in COVID-19. In the study overall: Collection of acute and convalescent COVID-19 samples took place in the United States, Italy and Spain. PBMCs, B-cell-depleted T cells, or T cells provided the cDNA or gDNA that made up the material.

In the original processing: The authors estimated nucleated cell counts from reference gene primer amplification. Profiling relied on immunoSEQ multiplex PCR, and the TCRdb table lists in-frame clones only, not all of them. V and J calls and clone size are those listed in that table; D and trimming were worked out from the DNA. The sample lists some 150,000 clones, more than 80% occurring once. Germline V gene lookup returns CDR1 SGHRS and CDR2 YFSETQ. V was trimmed by 4 bases and J by 2 bases, leaving 16 bases between them. The CDR3 consists of 16 residues. The sequenced material came from peripheral blood. The sequence derives from a human donor with acute or convalescent COVID-19. The donor label of this sample is uncertain. The V call is TRBV5-1, the J call TRBJ2-1, with a possible D match to TRBD2 (5 bases). This CDR3 reads CASSPREGLTYNEQFF. The DNA for the CDR3 is TGCGCCAGCAGCCCTCGCGAGGGATTGACCTACAATGAGCAGTTCTTC.